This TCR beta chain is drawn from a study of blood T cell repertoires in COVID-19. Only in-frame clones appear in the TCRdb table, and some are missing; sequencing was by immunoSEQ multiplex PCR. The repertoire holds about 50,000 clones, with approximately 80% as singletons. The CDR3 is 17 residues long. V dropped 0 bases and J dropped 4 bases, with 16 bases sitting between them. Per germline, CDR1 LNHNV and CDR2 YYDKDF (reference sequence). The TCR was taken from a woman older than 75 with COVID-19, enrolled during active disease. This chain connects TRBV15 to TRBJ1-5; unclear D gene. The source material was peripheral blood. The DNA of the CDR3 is TGTGCCACCAGCAGAGATCTCTACACAGTTGCGAATCAGCCCCAGCATTTT. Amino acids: CATSRDLYTVANQPQHF.